This T cell receptor beta chain appears in the sequencing data of a study of a mutant IDH1 vaccine in newly diagnosed glioma. To note about this clone: The antigen is undetermined.

Data came from immunoSEQ multiplex PCR; TCRdb stores just in-frame clones and leaves some out. The data hold approximately 70,000 clones, with about 87% observed a single time. Indicated time point: week 23, last vaccination. Topical imiquimod accompanied each vaccine dose, which consisted of 300 ug of mutant IDH1 20-mer peptide. Looked up from germline, CDR1 is SGHVS and CDR2 is FNYEAQ. Trimming took off 5 bases at V and 0 bases at J, with 13 bases between the two ends. The CDR3 has 15 amino acids. The sequence was obtained from a man younger than 30 with glioma. This specimen was PBMCs, taken from a glioma patient whose treatment included an IDH1 peptide vaccine. J is TRBJ1-1 and V is TRBV7-6, with D perhaps TRBD1 (5 bases). CDR3 sequence reads: CASSLSPGMNTEAFF. The CDR3 DNA sequence: TGTGCCAGCAGCCTCAGTCCAGGGATGAACACTGAAGCTTTCTTT.